One sample yielded the 20 T cell receptor beta chains listed below, sequenced in a study of blood T cells in healthy people across ages. Through a sample-barcoded 5' primer and a J-beta primer mix, a second PCR was run for about 6 to 11 cycles. TCRdb reprocessed the 5' RACE reads via MiXCR and lists one record per CDR3 protein. The sample yields around 1,000,000 distinct CDR3 sequences, 20% to 25% seen once. This sample also belongs to another study, concerning T cells of mothers and their children.

Sequenced input: blood. These receptors came from a girl aged 2-10 years in good health.

The chain is built from TRBV20-1 and TRBJ2-3, with 7 bases matching TRBD2. The J segment lost 2 bases and the V segment lost 0 bases, leaving 14 bases of the junction unmatched. Germline lookup yields CDR1 DFQATT and CDR2 SNEGSKA (reference sequence). The CDR3 is made up of 18 amino acids. As DNA, the CDR3 is TGCAGTGCTAGAGATCGAGAAAAGGCTAGCGGCCCCACAGATACGCAGTATTTT. As protein: CSARDREKASGPTDTQYF.

The J gene is TRBJ1-3, the V gene TRBV4-3; D remains unclear. The CDR3 is 15 amino acids. Looked up from germline, CDR1 is LGHNA and CDR2 is YSLEER. V gave up 0 bases and J gave up 1 base, with 7 bases separating them. CDR3 in amino acids: CASSQEWRSGNTIYF. The CDR3 DNA is TGCGCCAGCAGCCAAGAATGGAGATCTGGAAACACCATATATTTT.

The V gene is TRBV7-2, the J gene TRBJ2-5, with 12 bases aligning to TRBD2. The CDR3 spans 19 residues. Germline V gene sequence: CDR1 SGHTA, CDR2 FQGNSA. V dropped 3 bases and J dropped 3; count of bases not matched to a gene: 14. CDR3 DNA: TGTGCCAGCAGCTTTTCCTTTAGCACTAGCGGGAGGAACAAAGAGACCCAGTACTTC. Its translation: CASSFSFSTSGRNKETQYF.

V and J are TRBV28 and TRBJ2-1, with D perhaps given as TRBD1 or TRBD2 (6 bases each). Germline V gives CDR1 MDHEN, CDR2 SYDVKM. V gave up 6 bases and J gave up 8 bases, with 14 bases separating them. CDR3 length: 13 residues. CDR3 loop: CASRGGMVDEQFF. The CDR3 nucleotides read TGTGCCAGCAGAGGGGGGATGGTGGATGAGCAGTTCTTC.

This clonotype has only a few counts. V gene TRBV4-3 combines with J gene TRBJ2-1; the match to TRBD1 covers 8 bases. CDR1 is LGHNA, CDR2 YSLEER, per germline. The J segment lost 7 bases and the V segment lost 0 bases, leaving 11 bases of the junction unmatched. CDR3 size: 17 residues. DNA for the CDR3: TGCGCCAGCAGCCAAGACCCCCCAGGGGGCTATTTTAATGAGCAGTTCTTC. It specifies CASSQDPPGGYFNEQFF.

The chain is built from TRBV28 and TRBJ2-1; 12 bases line up with TRBD2. The CDR3 sequence is 16 residues long. Trimming took 11 bases from V and 8 from J; bases not matched to a gene: 16. Germline V gives CDR1 MDHEN, CDR2 SYDVKM. CDR3 nucleotides: TGTGCCGGTTCACAGCCCAGGACTAGCGGGACCCATGAGCAGTTCTTC. Translated, it gives CAGSQPRTSGTHEQFF.

The chain uses TRBV20-1 and TRBJ2-1, with D maybe TRBD2 (5 bases). The germline V gene encodes CDR1 DFQATT and CDR2 SNEGSKA (reference sequence). Trimming pared 3 bases from V and 5 bases from J, leaving 14 bases between. This CDR3 contains 14 residues. CDR3 in amino acids: CSASPPGINNEQFF. The DNA for the CDR3 is TGCAGTGCTAGTCCACCGGGAATCAACAATGAGCAGTTCTTC.

The chain couples TRBV29-1 to TRBJ2-3, with D unresolved. The CDR3 extends over 12 amino acids. Per germline, CDR1 SQVTM and CDR2 ANQGSEA. V was pared by 1 base and J by 6 bases, with 8 bases between. CDR3 in amino acids: CSVEGELDTQYF. The CDR3 region has the DNA TGCAGCGTTGAAGGGGAACTGGATACGCAGTATTTT.

This clonotype turned up a few times. The chain carries TRBV27 and TRBJ2-4, with TRBD2 matching over 9 bases. The CDR3 contains 17 residues. CDR1 is MNHEY, CDR2 SMNVEV, per germline (reference sequence). V lost 7 bases, J lost 0 bases, and 10 bases stayed unmatched. In DNA form, the CDR3 reads TGTGCCAGCAAGACTAGCGGTAATACACTAGCCAAAAACATTCAGTACTTC. It codes for CASKTSGNTLAKNIQYF.

The chain recombines TRBV15 with TRBJ1-6, with D possibly TRBD1 on 5 matching bases. The germline CDR1 and CDR2 sequences are LNHNV and YYDKDF (reference sequence). Trimming pared 3 bases from V and 10 bases from J, leaving 13 bases between. This CDR3 is 14 amino acids long. The CDR3 nucleotides read TGTGCCACCAGCAGCCCCCTGGGGGAATCACCCCTCCACTTT. Its protein is CATSSPLGESPLHF.

This clonotype came up a few times. This chain connects TRBV29-1 to TRBJ2-1; D is unclear. There are 11 residues in the CDR3. Germline V gives CDR1 SQVTM, CDR2 ANQGSEA. V lost 4 bases and J lost 5, with 6 bases in between. The CDR3 protein is CSVADDNEQFF. Written as DNA, the CDR3 is TGCAGCGTTGCCGACGACAATGAGCAGTTCTTC.

The chain combines TRBV6-5 with TRBJ1-1, with D possibly TRBD1 on 5 matching bases. The CDR3 runs to 14 residues. Germline V gives CDR1 MNHEY, CDR2 SVGAGI. V gave up 8 bases and J gave up 1 base, with 14 bases separating them. CDR3 protein: CASRSRQKNTEAFF. CDR3 DNA: TGTGCCAGCCGCTCCAGACAGAAGAACACTGAAGCTTTCTTT.

This clonotype was counted a few times. The chain is built from TRBV21-1 and TRBJ2-7; TRBD2 reflects the table's D call only, with no check against the DNA. TRBV21-1 is a pseudogene segment. The CDR3 has 16 amino acids. CDR3 nucleotide sequence: TGTGCCAGCAGCAAGGGGGCCCTAAGCGGGGGATACGAGCAGTACTTC. This sequence encodes CASSKGALSGGYEQYF.

The chain recombines TRBV7-9 with TRBJ2-4, with 7 positions matching TRBD1. CDR3 size: 14 residues. V lost 4 bases to trimming and J lost 9 bases; unmatched junction nucleotides: 9. Per germline, CDR1 SEHNR and CDR2 FQNEAQ (reference sequence). CDR3 sequence reads: CASSWGLAGGIQYF. CDR3 DNA sequence: TGTGCCAGCAGCTGGGGGCTTGCAGGGGGCATTCAGTACTTC. Drawing the rest from reference TRBV7-9 and TRBJ2-4, the complete variable domain is DTGVSQNPRHKITKRGQNVTFRCDPISEHNRLYWYRQTLGQGPEFLTYFQNEAQLEKSRLLSDRFSAERPKGSFSTLEIQRTEQGDSAMYLCASSWGLAGGIQYFGAGTRLSVL.

This clonotype was observed a few times. The CDR3 DNA is TGCAGTGCCAGTCTGCAAGGCCACACCTTC. Translated: CSASLQGHTF. The chain is built from TRBV20-1 and TRBJ1-2; D uncertain. The CDR3 runs to 10 residues. V was shortened by 6 bases and J by 12 bases, with 14 bases between the two germline ends. From germline, CDR1 is DFQATT and CDR2 SNEGSKA (reference sequence).

This clonotype has a handful of counts. This sequence joins TRBV7-9 and TRBJ2-7; D might be TRBD2 (5 bases). Trimming pared 5 bases from V and 7 bases from J, leaving 18 bases between. The V gene's germline CDR1 is SEHNR and CDR2 FQNEAQ (reference sequence). This CDR3 contains 14 residues. CDR3 nucleotides: TGTGCCAGCAGCCACCGTCTAGCCCCGGGGGAGCAGTACTTC. It encodes CASSHRLAPGEQYF.

The DNA for the CDR3 is TGTGCCAGCAGCGTAGGACATATAAACACTGAAGCTTTCTTT. Translating it yields CASSVGHINTEAFF. This chain uses TRBV9 with TRBJ1-1; no reliable D call. The length of the CDR3 is 14 residues. With 0 bases removed from V and 2 bases from J, the gap between germline ends came to 8 bases. Germline V gives CDR1 SGDLS, CDR2 YYNGEE. Full variable domain (outside the CDR3, taken from reference TRBV9 and TRBJ1-1): DSGVTQTPKHLITATGQRVTLRCSPRSGDLSVYWYQQSLDQGLQFLIQYYNGEERAKGNILERFSAQQFPDLHSELNLSSLELGDSALYFCASSVGHINTEAFFGQGTRLTVV.

The V call is TRBV12-3 or TRBV12-4, the J call TRBJ1-2; D is uncertain. This CDR3 is built from 12 residues. V shed 7 bases and J shed 7 bases, with 13 bases lying between them. The CDR3: CASTLGLSGYTF. The CDR3 DNA sequence: TGTGCCAGCACCTTAGGACTAAGTGGCTACACCTTC.

This clonotype was counted a few times. The gene calls are TRBV28 and TRBJ2-4; D uncertain. This CDR3 has 13 residues. Germline CDR1 MDHEN, CDR2 SYDVKM. V lost 2 bases and J 6 bases, leaving 8 bases between the germline ends. Written as DNA, the CDR3 is TGTGCCAGCAGTTTAAACAGTCTAAACATTCAGTACTTC. It encodes CASSLNSLNIQYF.

This clonotype was seen a few times. The rearrangement joins TRBV15 to TRBJ2-2, with D perhaps TRBD1 (5 bases). CDR3 length: 14 residues. Germline V gives CDR1 LNHNV, CDR2 YYDKDF (reference sequence). Trimming removed 3 bases from V and 9 bases from J, with 14 bases in between. In nucleotides, the CDR3 is TGTGCCACCAGCAGTTCAGGGTTGGAGCGGGAGCTGTTTTTT. Residues: CATSSSGLERELFF.